This T cell receptor (beta chain) derives from a study of blood T cell repertoires in COVID-19. This clone has just one count. Profiling relied on immunoSEQ multiplex PCR, and the TCRdb table lists in-frame clones only, not all of them. Of under 300,000 clones listed, roughly 89% are singletons. The CDR3 sequence is 12 residues long. Germline assignment: CDR1 MNHEY and CDR2 SVGAGI. Trimming cost V 6 bases and J 6 bases, with 11 bases left between them. The chain has TRBV6-5 and TRBJ1-2; D unresolved. The sequencing sample was made of peripheral blood. This TCR came from a woman aged 40 to 55 who had recovered from COVID-19. The CDR3 here is CASSFEGNGYTF. CDR3 DNA: TGTGCCAGCAGCTTCGAGGGTAATGGCTACACCTTC.